The 20 T cell receptor beta chains below all came from one sample that was sequenced in a study of shared clonotypes between healthy human individuals. The table came from immunoSEQ multiplex PCR; TCRdb's copy has only in-frame clones and leaves some out. The table lists millions of clones, about 94% of them singletons. It was CD45RO-negative cells, positively selected for CCR7, that made up naive CD8 cells, with terminally differentiated effector memory CD45RA+ cells excluded. The sample taken for sequencing was naive CD8+ T cells sorted from blood. All receptors come from a man younger than 35 in good health.

The CDR3 reads CAWSSLDEQFF. Written as DNA, the CDR3 is TGTGCCTGGAGCAGCTTGGATGAGCAGTTCTTC. The chain uses TRBV30 and TRBJ2-1; D ambiguous. V lost 3 bases and J 8 bases, leaving 8 bases between the germline ends. CDR1 and CDR2 from the germline V gene are GTSNPN and SVGIG (reference sequence). The CDR3 extends over 11 amino acids.

V is TRBV29-1 and J is TRBJ2-5; 9 bases agree with TRBD2. Germline CDR1 SQVTM, CDR2 ANQGSEA. The CDR3 covers 13 residues. With V trimmed by 6 bases and J by 5 bases, 7 bases remained unmatched. The CDR3 here is CSVTGTSWETQYF. The CDR3 DNA reads as TGCAGCGTAACCGGGACTAGCTGGGAGACCCAGTACTTC.

This chain joins TRBV5-4 and TRBJ2-3; tentative D call: TRBD1 (7 bases). From germline, CDR1 is SGHNT and CDR2 YYREEE (reference sequence). Trimming removed 4 bases from V and 6 bases from J, with 21 bases in between. This CDR3 comprises 16 residues. CDR3 sequence: CASSESGGPLRDTQYF. CDR3 sequence (DNA): TGTGCCAGCAGCGAGTCAGGGGGGCCCTTGAGGGATACGCAGTATTTT.

The V call is TRBV7-2, the J call TRBJ2-7; the match to TRBD2 covers 9 bases. CDR1 and CDR2 from the germline V gene are SGHTA and FQGNSA. CDR3 size: 16 residues. The trim removed 0 bases at V and 5 bases at J, leaving 8 bases unmatched. This chain's CDR3 is CASSLADLAGFHEQYF. The CDR3 region has the DNA TGTGCCAGCAGCTTAGCGGACCTAGCGGGATTCCACGAGCAGTACTTC.

The chain links TRBV5-5 to TRBJ2-3; D gene ambiguous. The V gene's germline CDR1 is SGHKS and CDR2 YYEKEE (reference sequence). The CDR3 consists of 16 residues. The V end was cut by 4 bases, the J end by 0 bases, with 15 bases between. For the CDR3, the DNA is TGTGCCAGCAGCGAACTGGCCCACGCTAGCACAGATACGCAGTATTTT. This translates into CASSELAHASTDTQYF.

The rearrangement uses TRBV2 and TRBJ1-5; a weak D match, TRBD1 (5 bases). CDR1 SNHLY and CDR2 FYNNEI come from the germline V gene. The CDR3 spans 15 residues. With 1 base removed from V and 6 bases from J, the gap between germline ends came to 13 bases. CDR3 coding DNA: TGTGCCAGCAGTGAAGTGGGGCTCGAGGGTCAGCCCCAGCATTTT. It specifies CASSEVGLEGQPQHF. The full variable domain, with the rest looked up from reference TRBV2 and TRBJ1-5, is EPEVTQTPSHQVTQMGQEVILRCVPISNHLYFYWYRQILGQKVEFLVSFYNNEISEKSEIFDDQFSVERPDGSNFTLKIRSTKLEDSAMYFCASSEVGLEGQPQHFGDGTRLSIL.

The J gene is TRBJ2-5, the V gene TRBV7-2; TRBD2 agrees at 12 bases. This CDR3 has 15 amino acids. Per the germline V gene, CDR1 is SGHTA and CDR2 is FQGNSA. V lost 6 bases and J lost 4; bases outside the gene matches: 6. CDR3 nucleotide sequence: TGTGCCAGCAGTTCGACTAGCGGGGGAAGAGAGACCCAGTACTTC. This encodes CASSSTSGGRETQYF.

This chain uses TRBV9 with TRBJ1-1; a possible D gene is TRBD1 (6 bases). CDR1 and CDR2 (germline): SGDLS, YYNGEE. Trimming pared 3 bases from V and 3 bases from J, leaving 15 bases between. This CDR3 is 15 amino acids long. CDR3 sequence reads: CASSGQDSWDTEAFF. The DNA for the CDR3 is TGTGCCAGCAGCGGACAGGACTCGTGGGACACTGAAGCTTTCTTT.

The rearrangement uses TRBV30 and TRBJ1-5; D uncertain. From germline, CDR1 is GTSNPN and CDR2 SVGIG (reference sequence). The CDR3 runs 14 residues. Trimming pared 1 base from V and 0 bases from J, leaving 7 bases between. The CDR3 DNA reads as TGTGCCTGGAGTGAATCATTTAGCAATCAGCCCCAGCATTTT. Encoded protein: CAWSESFSNQPQHF.

Comments on this clone: The sample carries other DNA sequences with the same CDR3. This CDR3 reads CASSEGGAYEQYF. The CDR3 DNA reads as TGTGCCAGCAGTGAAGGGGGAGCCTACGAGCAGTACTTC. This chain uses TRBV6-1 with TRBJ2-7; possible D gene TRBD2, 5 bases. This CDR3 is 13 amino acids long. Trimming took off 1 base at V and 2 bases at J, with 6 bases between the two ends. Per germline, CDR1 MNHNS and CDR2 SASEGT.

As to this clone: At the DNA level, this CDR3 is encoded by other sequences in the same sample as well. This chain joins TRBV27 and TRBJ2-3; D gene uncertain. The CDR3 has 13 amino acids. The V and J ends lost 0 bases and 2 bases respectively, with 3 bases between them. The V gene's germline CDR1 is MNHEY and CDR2 SMNVEV (reference sequence). This chain's CDR3 is CASSLSYTDTQYF. The CDR3 DNA reads TGTGCCAGCAGTTTATCTTACACAGATACGCAGTATTTT.

This clone was detected once. This chain joins TRBV27 and TRBJ1-2, with 7 bases matching TRBD1. Unmatched junction bases numbered 6, after V lost 1 base and J lost 4 bases. Germline loops: CDR1 MNHEY, CDR2 SMNVEV (reference sequence). The CDR3 is 15 amino acids. CDR3: CASSLYTGAPYGYTF. CDR3 coding DNA: TGTGCCAGCAGTTTATACACAGGGGCCCCCTATGGCTACACCTTC.

The chain combines TRBV5-1 with TRBJ2-7; no clear D. The germline CDR1 and CDR2 sequences are SGHRS and YFSETQ. The CDR3 length is 15 residues. The germline V and J ends were trimmed by 1 base and 0 bases, with 11 bases remaining between them. CDR3: CASSLTPGGSYEQYF. The CDR3 coding sequence is TGCGCCAGCAGCTTGACCCCCGGTGGCTCCTACGAGCAGTACTTC.

The gene calls are TRBV28 and TRBJ1-1; 7 bases are shared with TRBD1. The CDR3 consists of 16 residues. The V gene end was trimmed by 5 bases and the J gene end by 1 base; junction bases not matched to a gene: 10. Germline V gene data show CDR1 as MDHEN and CDR2 as SYDVKM. The CDR3 spells CASSLIQGWENTEAFF. The DNA for the CDR3 is TGTGCCAGCAGTCTAATACAGGGGTGGGAGAACACTGAAGCTTTCTTT.

In regard to this clone: Within the sample, other DNA sequences also encode this same CDR3. The V and J genes are TRBV4-1 and TRBJ1-2; 9 bases are shared with TRBD1. Trimming took 1 base from V and 1 from J; bases not matched to a gene: 1. The CDR3 sequence is 15 residues long. Germline CDR1 and CDR2: MGHRA and YSYEKL. CDR3 coding DNA: TGCGCCAGCAGCCAAGGGACAGGGGATAACTATGGCTACACCTTC. Translated, it gives CASSQGTGDNYGYTF.

The table lists this clone with a count of one. The rearrangement uses TRBV6-1 and TRBJ1-5; D remains ambiguous. Germline V gives CDR1 MNHNS, CDR2 SASEGT. The CDR3 covers 15 residues. V gave up 1 base and J gave up 2 bases, with 9 bases separating them. DNA for the CDR3: TGTGCCAGCAGTGAAGTGGGCGACGGCAATCAGCCCCAGCATTTT. Protein sequence: CASSEVGDGNQPQHF.

On this clone itself: This CDR3 is also generated by other DNA sequences in the sample. V usage is TRBV6-5 and J usage is TRBJ2-7; D is unresolved. Germline V gives CDR1 MNHEY, CDR2 SVGAGI. There are 13 residues in the CDR3. V dropped 3 bases and J dropped 2 bases, with 8 bases sitting between them. The CDR3 reads CASSYGATYEQYF. The DNA for the CDR3 is TGTGCCAGCAGTTATGGAGCAACCTACGAGCAGTACTTC.

The V gene is TRBV4-1, the J gene TRBJ2-1; D is unresolved. The V and J ends lost 4 bases and 7 bases respectively, with 14 bases between them. This CDR3 has 14 amino acids. Germline CDR1 MGHRA, CDR2 YSYEKL. CDR3 protein: CASSPRVDENEQFF. CDR3 nucleotides: TGCGCCAGCAGCCCACGGGTAGACGAGAATGAGCAGTTCTTC.

The gene calls are TRBV15 and TRBJ2-5; D gene uncertain. The CDR3 runs to 15 residues. Trimming took 4 bases from V and 2 from J, leaving 14 bases between them. Germline V gives CDR1 LNHNV, CDR2 YYDKDF (reference sequence). As DNA, the CDR3 is TGTGCCACCAGCAACCTCGGAGTAAGTCAAGAGACCCAGTACTTC. Translation gives CATSNLGVSQETQYF.

The chain has TRBV4-1 and TRBJ1-2; D gene uncertain. Germline CDR1 is MGHRA and CDR2 is YSYEKL. CDR3 length equals 14 residues. The germline V and J ends were trimmed by 1 base and 0 bases, with 6 bases remaining between them. DNA of the CDR3: TGCGCCAGCAGCCAAGGACCCGCTAACTATGGCTACACCTTC. It specifies CASSQGPANYGYTF.